This is a list of T cell receptor beta chains from one sample in a study of beta chain features in type 1 diabetes. Sequenced by immunoSEQ multiplex PCR; TCRdb stores in-frame clones only, minus some. The sample includes roughly 300,000 clones, 14% of them seen just once. Input material: central memory CD4+ T cells from blood. These receptors originate from a man aged 25 to 45 in good health. CDR3s include the opening cysteine and the closing phenylalanine or tryptophan. D genes are given only for firm matches. Rows may omit the clone size; those that give it use once, few, many or a size class.

d_call,clone_size,j_call,v_call,cdr3_aa,cdr3_nt
TRBD2,NA,TRBJ2-3,TRBV7-2,CASSLASTSGSPDTQYF,TGTGCCAGCAGCTTAGCGTCGACTAGCGGGAGCCCAGATACGCAGTATTTT
NA,NA,TRBJ1-3,TRBV29-1,CSVTLTNSGNTIYF,TGCAGCGTGACCTTGACCAACTCTGGAAACACCATATATTTT
NA,few,TRBJ2-3,TRBV11-2,CASSLVGGAVSTDTQYF,TGTGCCAGCAGCTTAGTTGGGGGGGCGGTGAGCACAGATACGCAGTATTTT
TRBD1,few,TRBJ1-1,TRBV7-8,CASRRDSEAFF,TGTGCCAGCAGACGGGACAGTGAAGCTTTCTTT
NA,few,TRBJ1-5,TRBV15,CATSRDKGSNQPQHF,TGTGCCACCAGCAGAGATAAGGGCAGCAATCAGCCCCAGCATTTT
NA,NA,TRBJ1-1,TRBV4-1,CASSQDPLTAAFF,TGCGCCAGCAGCCAAGATCCCTTAACAGCAGCTTTCTTT
NA,few,TRBJ1-1,TRBV6-1,CASREQGTEAFF,TGTGCCAGCAGAGAACAGGGAACTGAAGCTTTCTTT
TRBD2,few,TRBJ2-3,TRBV18,CASSPGRGFIGADTQYF,TGTGCCAGCTCACCAGGGCGGGGGTTCATCGGGGCGGATACGCAGTATTTT
TRBD1,NA,TRBJ1-1,TRBV7-3,CASSRGGTGFLDTEAFF,TGTGCCAGCTCACGTGGGGGGACAGGTTTCTTGGACACTGAAGCTTTCTTT
NA,NA,TRBJ2-3,TRBV7-2,CASSLSLFTDTQYF,TGTGCCAGCAGCTTATCGCTATTCACAGATACGCAGTATTTT
NA,NA,TRBJ2-1,TRBV27,CASSFAGTQFF,TGTGCCAGCAGTTTTGCCGGCACGCAGTTCTTC
NA,many,TRBJ2-7,TRBV5-5,CASSRTGKSEQYF,TGTGCCAGCAGCCGCACAGGGAAATCCGAGCAGTACTTC